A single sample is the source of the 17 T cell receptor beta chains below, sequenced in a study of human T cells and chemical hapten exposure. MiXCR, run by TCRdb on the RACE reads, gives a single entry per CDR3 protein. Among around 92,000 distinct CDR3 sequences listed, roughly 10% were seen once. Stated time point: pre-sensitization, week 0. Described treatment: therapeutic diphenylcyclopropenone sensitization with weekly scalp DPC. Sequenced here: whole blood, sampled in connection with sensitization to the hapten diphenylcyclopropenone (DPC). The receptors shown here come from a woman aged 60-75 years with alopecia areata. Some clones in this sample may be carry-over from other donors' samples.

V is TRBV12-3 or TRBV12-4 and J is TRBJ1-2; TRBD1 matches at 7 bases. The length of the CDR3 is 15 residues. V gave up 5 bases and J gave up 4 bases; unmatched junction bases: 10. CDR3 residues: CASSPGTVRFYGYTF. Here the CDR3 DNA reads TGTGCCAGCAGTCCGGGGACAGTGAGATTCTATGGCTACACCTTC.

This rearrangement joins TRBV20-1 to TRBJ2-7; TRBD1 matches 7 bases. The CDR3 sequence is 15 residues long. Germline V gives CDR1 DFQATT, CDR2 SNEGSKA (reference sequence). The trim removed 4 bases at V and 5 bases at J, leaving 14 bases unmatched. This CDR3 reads CSATNPQGWNDEQYF. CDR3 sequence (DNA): TGCAGTGCTACCAACCCACAGGGGTGGAACGACGAGCAGTACTTC.

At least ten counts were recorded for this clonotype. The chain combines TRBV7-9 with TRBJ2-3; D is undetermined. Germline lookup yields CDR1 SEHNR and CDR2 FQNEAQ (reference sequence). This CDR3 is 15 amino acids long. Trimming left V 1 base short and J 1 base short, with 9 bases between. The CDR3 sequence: CASSLVPRRTDTQYF. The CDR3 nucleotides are TGTGCCAGCAGCTTAGTCCCTCGGCGCACAGATACGCAGTATTTT.

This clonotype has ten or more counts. The DNA for the CDR3 is TGTGCCAGCAGCTCCCGGGGAGGGGATGTGCGCTACACCTTC. This codes for CASSSRGGDVRYTF. The chain employs TRBV9 and TRBJ1-2; tentative D call: TRBD1 (5 bases). The CDR3 is 14 residues long. Deletions cut 4 bases from V and 9 bases from J, with 19 bases between. The germline V gene encodes CDR1 SGDLS and CDR2 YYNGEE.

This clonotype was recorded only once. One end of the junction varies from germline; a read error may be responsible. DNA for the CDR3: TGTGCTAGCAACTTAGCACTGGGCACTGAAGCTTTCTTT. It specifies CASNLALGTEAFF. The chain recombines TRBV7-7 with TRBJ1-1; D uncertain. Germline assignment: CDR1 SSHAT and CDR2 FNYEAQ (reference sequence). The length of the CDR3 is 13 residues.

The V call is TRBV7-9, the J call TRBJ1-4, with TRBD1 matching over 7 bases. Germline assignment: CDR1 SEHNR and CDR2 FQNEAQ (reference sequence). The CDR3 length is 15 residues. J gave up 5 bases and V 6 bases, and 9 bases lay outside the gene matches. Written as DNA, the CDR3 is TGTGCCAGCAGTTTTCCGGGGACAGTCAATGAAAAACTGTTTTTT. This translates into CASSFPGTVNEKLFF. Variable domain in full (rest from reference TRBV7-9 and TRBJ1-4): DTGVSQNPRHKITKRGQNVTFRCDPISEHNRLYWYRQTLGQGPEFLTYFQNEAQLEKSRLLSDRFSAERPKGSFSTLEIQRTEQGDSAMYLCASSFPGTVNEKLFFGSGTQLSVL.

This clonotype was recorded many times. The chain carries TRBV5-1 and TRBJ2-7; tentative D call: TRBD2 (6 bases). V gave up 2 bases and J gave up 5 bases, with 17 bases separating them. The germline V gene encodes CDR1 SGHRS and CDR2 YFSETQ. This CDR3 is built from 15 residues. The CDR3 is CASSLPDYPRDEQYF. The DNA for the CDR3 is TGCGCCAGCAGCTTACCGGACTACCCCCGGGACGAGCAGTACTTC.

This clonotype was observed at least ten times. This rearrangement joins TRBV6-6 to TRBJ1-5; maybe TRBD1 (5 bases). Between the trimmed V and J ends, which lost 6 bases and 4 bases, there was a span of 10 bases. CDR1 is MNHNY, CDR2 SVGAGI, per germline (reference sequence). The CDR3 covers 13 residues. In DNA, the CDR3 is TGTGCCAGCAGCTGGGACCCTAATCAGCCCCAGCATTTT. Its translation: CASSWDPNQPQHF.

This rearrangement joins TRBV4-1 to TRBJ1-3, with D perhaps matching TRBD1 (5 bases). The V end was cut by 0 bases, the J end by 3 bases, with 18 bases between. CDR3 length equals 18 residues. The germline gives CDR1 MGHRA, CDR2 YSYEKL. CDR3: CASSQDLPGQGVGNTIYF. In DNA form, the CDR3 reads TGCGCCAGCAGCCAAGATCTCCCCGGGCAGGGTGTTGGAAACACCATATATTTT.

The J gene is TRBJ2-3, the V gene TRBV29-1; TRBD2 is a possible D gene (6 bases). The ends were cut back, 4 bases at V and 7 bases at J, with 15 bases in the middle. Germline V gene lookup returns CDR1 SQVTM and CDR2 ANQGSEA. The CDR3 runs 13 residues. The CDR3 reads CSVGGGDPYTQYF. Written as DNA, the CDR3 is TGCAGCGTTGGAGGAGGGGACCCCTATACGCAGTATTTT.

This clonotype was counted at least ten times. The CDR3 here is CASSLVGTGTAPLHF. CDR3 in DNA: TGTGCCAGCAGCTTAGTTGGGACAGGGACCGCACCCCTCCACTTT. The chain combines TRBV7-2 with TRBJ1-6, with 9 bases lining up with TRBD1. The CDR3 totals 15 residues. J lost 11 bases, V lost 1 base, and 6 bases had no gene match. Germline CDR1 and CDR2: SGHTA and FQGNSA. The entire variable domain, with the rest obtained from reference TRBV7-2 and TRBJ1-6, is as follows: GAGVSQSPSNKVTEKGKDVELRCDPISGHTALYWYRQSLGQGLEFLIYFQGNSAPDKSGLPSDRFSAERTGGSVSTLTIQRTQQEDSAVYLCASSLVGTGTAPLHFGNGTRLTVT.

The CDR3 sequence is CASSVVGGAVGELFF. CDR3 nucleotides: TGTGCCAGCAGCGTAGTTGGAGGGGCGGTCGGGGAGCTGTTTTTT. The J gene is TRBJ2-2, the V gene TRBV9; a weak D match, TRBD2 (6 bases). The V gene's germline CDR1 is SGDLS and CDR2 YYNGEE. This CDR3 contains 15 residues. Trimming removed 0 bases at V and 7 bases at J, with 13 bases between.

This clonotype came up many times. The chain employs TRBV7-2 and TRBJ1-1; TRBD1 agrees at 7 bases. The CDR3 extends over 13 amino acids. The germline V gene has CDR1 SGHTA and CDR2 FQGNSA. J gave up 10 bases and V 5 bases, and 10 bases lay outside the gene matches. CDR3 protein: CASSPGTDRLAFF. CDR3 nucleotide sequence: TGTGCCAGCAGCCCGGGAACGGACAGGTTAGCTTTCTTT. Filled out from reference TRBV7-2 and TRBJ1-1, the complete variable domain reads GAGVSQSPSNKVTEKGKDVELRCDPISGHTALYWYRQSLGQGLEFLIYFQGNSAPDKSGLPSDRFSAERTGGSVSTLTIQRTQQEDSAVYLCASSPGTDRLAFFGQGTRLTVV.

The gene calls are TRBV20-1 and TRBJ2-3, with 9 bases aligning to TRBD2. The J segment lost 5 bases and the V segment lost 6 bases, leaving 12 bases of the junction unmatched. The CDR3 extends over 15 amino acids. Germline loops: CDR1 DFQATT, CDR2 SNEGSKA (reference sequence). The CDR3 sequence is CSALDAGGPQDTQYF. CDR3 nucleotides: TGCAGTGCCCTGGATGCGGGGGGGCCTCAAGATACGCAGTATTTT.

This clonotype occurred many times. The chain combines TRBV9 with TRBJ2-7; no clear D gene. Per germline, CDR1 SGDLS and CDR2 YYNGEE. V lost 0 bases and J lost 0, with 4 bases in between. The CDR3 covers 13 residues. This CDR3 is CASSVGGSYEQYF. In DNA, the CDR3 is TGTGCCAGCAGCGTAGGCGGCTCCTACGAGCAGTACTTC.

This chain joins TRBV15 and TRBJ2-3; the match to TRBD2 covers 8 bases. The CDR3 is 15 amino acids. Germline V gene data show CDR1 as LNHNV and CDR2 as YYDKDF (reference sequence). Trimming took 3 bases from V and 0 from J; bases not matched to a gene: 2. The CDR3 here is CATSSGLASTDTQYF. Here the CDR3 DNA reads TGTGCCACCAGCAGTGGACTAGCTAGCACAGATACGCAGTATTTT.

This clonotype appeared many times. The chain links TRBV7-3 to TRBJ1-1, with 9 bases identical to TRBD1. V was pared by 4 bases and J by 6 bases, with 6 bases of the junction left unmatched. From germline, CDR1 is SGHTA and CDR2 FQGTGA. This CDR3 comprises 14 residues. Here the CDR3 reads CASSSGQGRAEAFF. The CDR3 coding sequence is TGTGCCAGCAGCTCGGGACAGGGCAGGGCTGAAGCTTTCTTT.